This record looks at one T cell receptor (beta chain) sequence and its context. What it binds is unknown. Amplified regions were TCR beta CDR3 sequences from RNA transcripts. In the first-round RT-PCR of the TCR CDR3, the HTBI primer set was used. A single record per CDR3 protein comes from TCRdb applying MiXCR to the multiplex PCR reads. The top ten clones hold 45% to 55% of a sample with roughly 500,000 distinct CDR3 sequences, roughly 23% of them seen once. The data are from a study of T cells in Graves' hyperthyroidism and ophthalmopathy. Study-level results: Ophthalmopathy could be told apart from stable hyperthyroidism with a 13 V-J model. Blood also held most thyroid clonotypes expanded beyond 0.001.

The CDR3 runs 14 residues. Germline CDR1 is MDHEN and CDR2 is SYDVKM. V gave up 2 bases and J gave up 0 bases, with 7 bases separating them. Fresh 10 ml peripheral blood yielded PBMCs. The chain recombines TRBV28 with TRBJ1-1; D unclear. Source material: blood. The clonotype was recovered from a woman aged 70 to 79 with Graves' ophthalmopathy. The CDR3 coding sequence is TGTGCCAGCAGTTTAGTCAGATTGAACACTGAAGCTTTCTTT. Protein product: CASSLVRLNTEAFF.